The 13 T cell receptor beta chains in this list originate from one sample, sequenced in a study of T-cell memory formation after mild COVID-19. One entry per CDR3 protein, called by TCRdb with MiXCR from the 5' RACE reads. The sample lists hundreds of thousands of distinct CDR3 sequences, approximately 15% occurring once. Sequencing input: PBMCs or a T cell subset sorted from them (not recorded which). The receptors were sampled from an adult woman who had mild COVID-19 (a few samples of this study predate the infection). Cell type and time point are not known.

This clonotype was counted only a few times. The V gene is TRBV30, the J gene TRBJ2-7; D is ambiguous. V was clipped by 0 bases and J by 3 bases, with 12 bases between them. In germline, CDR1 is GTSNPN, CDR2 SVGIG (reference sequence). CDR3 length: 14 residues. Here the CDR3 reads CAWSVGRTSYEQYF. DNA for the CDR3: TGTGCCTGGAGTGTGGGCAGGACCAGCTACGAGCAGTACTTC.

This clonotype was found many times. This chain links TRBV7-9 with TRBJ2-1; unclear D gene. The CDR3 totals 13 residues. The ends were cut back, 2 bases at V and 9 bases at J, with 11 bases in the middle. The V gene's germline CDR1 is SEHNR and CDR2 FQNEAQ (reference sequence). The CDR3 here is CASSLRYDGEQFF. DNA of the CDR3: TGTGCCAGCAGCTTACGGTATGACGGTGAGCAGTTCTTC.

This clonotype has more than one count but fewer than ten. This chain links TRBV11-3 with TRBJ2-1; 10 bases are a match to TRBD2. The J segment lost 4 bases and the V segment lost 3 bases, leaving 12 bases of the junction unmatched. Germline CDR1 reads SGHNT; CDR2 reads YENEEA. CDR3 length equals 18 residues. This CDR3 is CASSFGLAETAAYNEQFF. In DNA, the CDR3 is TGTGCCAGCAGCTTTGGACTAGCGGAGACAGCCGCTTACAATGAGCAGTTCTTC.

The rearrangement joins TRBV15 to TRBJ1-5, with 7 bases aligning to TRBD1. Per the germline V gene, CDR1 is LNHNV and CDR2 is YYDKDF (reference sequence). This CDR3 has 17 amino acids. Germline trimming cut 5 bases from V and 6 bases from J; bases unmatched to any gene: 16. The CDR3 bases are TGTGCCACCAGCGCCCCGGCAGGGGGGGCGCGCGGTCAGCCCCAGCATTTT. It encodes CATSAPAGGARGQPQHF.

This clonotype was counted only a few times. The rearrangement joins TRBV7-9 to TRBJ2-1, with no clear D. This CDR3 is built from 12 residues. Germline CDR1 and CDR2: SEHNR and FQNEAQ (reference sequence). Trimming removed 5 bases at V and 7 bases at J, with 9 bases between. The CDR3 coding sequence is TGTGCCAGCAGCGACCAGAAGAATGAGCAGTTCTTC. Protein sequence: CASSDQKNEQFF.

A few counts support this clonotype. The chain recombines TRBV4-2 with TRBJ2-7, with D possibly being TRBD1 (7 bases). CDR1 LGHNA and CDR2 YNFKEQ come from the germline V gene. Trimming pared 0 bases from V and 3 bases from J, leaving 15 bases between. The CDR3 has 16 residues. The CDR3 DNA sequence: TGTGCCAGCAGCCAAGAGTGGCGGGACAGCGACTACGAGCAGTACTTC. It translates to CASSQEWRDSDYEQYF.

The chain recombines TRBV4-1 with TRBJ1-1; D uncertain. Germline V gene data show CDR1 as MGHRA and CDR2 as YSYEKL. The CDR3 has 16 amino acids. V lost 0 bases and J lost 4, with 15 bases in between. CDR3: CASSQDKGRLATEAFF. The DNA of the CDR3 is TGCGCCAGCAGCCAAGATAAGGGCAGGCTCGCCACTGAAGCTTTCTTT.

The chain employs TRBV11-3 and TRBJ2-5, with TRBD2 matching 7 bases. V lost 5 bases to trimming and J lost 2 bases; unmatched junction nucleotides: 14. Per germline, CDR1 SGHNT and CDR2 YENEEA. CDR3 length: 17 residues. The chain's CDR3 is CASSPLTSAGYQETQYF. The CDR3 DNA follows: TGTGCCAGCAGCCCACTCACTAGCGCGGGGTATCAAGAGACCCAGTACTTC.

DNA of the CDR3: TGTGCCAGCAGACGATTTAATGCAGGGGGGTCTAGCACAGATACGCAGTATTTT. Translation gives CASRRFNAGGSSTDTQYF. The chain joins TRBV6-5 to TRBJ2-3; perhaps TRBD1 as D (7 bases). Germline values: CDR1 MNHEY, CDR2 SVGAGI. The V gene lost 6 bases and the J gene lost 0 bases, with 22 bases spanning the gap. The CDR3 consists of 18 residues.

The J gene is TRBJ2-5, the V gene TRBV12-3 or TRBV12-4; no firm D call. V shed 6 bases and J shed 0 bases, with 8 bases lying between them. The CDR3 contains 13 residues. CDR3 nucleotide sequence: TGTGCCAGCAGACCAAGAAACCAAGAGACCCAGTACTTC. It specifies CASRPRNQETQYF.

The rearrangement links TRBV7-9 to TRBJ2-1; D not certain. This CDR3 spans 13 amino acids. CDR1 is SEHNR, CDR2 FQNEAQ, per germline (reference sequence). V dropped 1 base and J dropped 5 bases, with 6 bases sitting between them. CDR3 nucleotides: TGTGCCAGCAGCTTAGGTCAGCACAATGAGCAGTTCTTC. Translating gives CASSLGQHNEQFF.

The gene calls are TRBV12-3 or TRBV12-4 and TRBJ2-4; D possibly corresponds to TRBD1 (6 bases). This CDR3 region has 16 residues. V was cut by 6 bases and J by 0 bases, with 15 bases left in between. CDR3 DNA: TGTGCCAGCAGCCCCGGACAGACACTAGCCAAAAACATTCAGTACTTC. Amino acids: CASSPGQTLAKNIQYF.

The genes are TRBV6-1 and TRBJ2-7; D not certain. Looked up from germline, CDR1 is MNHNS and CDR2 is SASEGT. There are 13 residues in the CDR3. The V gene lost 1 base and the J gene lost 6 bases, with 10 bases spanning the gap. The CDR3 DNA reads TGTGCCAGCAGTGAAGTTAGGTCTGCCGAGCAGTACTTC. This encodes CASSEVRSAEQYF.